This TCR beta chain was identified during a study of cytomegalovirus exposure and HLA in healthy donors. The CDR3 covers 14 residues. CDR1 is KGHSH and CDR2 is LQKENI in the germline V gene. V lost 3 bases to trimming and J lost 0 bases, with 8 bases between them. Method: immunoSEQ multiplex PCR; TCRdb's copy keeps in-frame clones and lacks some. The sample contains approximately 300,000 clones, roughly 85% of which appear only once. The sample taken for sequencing was PBMCs. The chain is built from TRBV18 and TRBJ1-2; D is unresolved. The TCR originated in a woman younger than 35 in good health and CMV-seronegative. In DNA form, the CDR3 reads TGTGCCAGCTCACCGGTGTACTCTAACTATGGCTACACCTTC. This codes for CASSPVYSNYGYTF.